This is a list of T cell receptor beta chains from one sample in a study of post-analysis software for immune sequencing data. MiXCR, run by TCRdb on the PCR reads, gives a single entry per CDR3 protein. This table has some 160,000 distinct CDR3 sequences, about 36% appearing once. The source material was blood, sampled after autologous hematopoietic stem cell transplantation. The source is a girl aged 10-17 years with multiple sclerosis. Both conserved end residues are part of each CDR3. D genes are given only for firm matches. Only some rows state a clone size, as once, few, many or a class for expanded clones.

clone_size	cdr3_length	v_call	j_call	d_call	cdr3_nt	cdr3_aa
many	16	TRBV7-7	TRBJ2-5	TRBD2	TGTGCTAGCAGCTTAGCGGGTAGCGGGAGTTCAGAGACCCAGTACTTC	CASSLAGSGSSETQYF
.	12	TRBV7-9	TRBJ2-5	.	TGTGCCAGCAGCTCTCCCCGAGAGACCCAGTACTTC	CASSSPRETQYF
.	12	TRBV12-3/TRBV12-4	TRBJ2-7	.	TGTGCCAGCAGCCCTACACCCTTAGAGCAGTACTTC	CASSPTPLEQYF
few	18	TRBV9	TRBJ2-1	TRBD2	TGTGCCAGCAGGGAGGGGTTGGCGGGAGACACACAGGTAAATGAGCAGTTCTTC	CASREGLAGDTQVNEQFF
.	15	TRBV2	TRBJ1-1	TRBD1	TGTGCCAGCAGTGACCCCGGGACAGGGGGGACTGAAGCTTTCTTT	CASSDPGTGGTEAFF
.	12	TRBV5-8	TRBJ2-7	.	TGTGCCAGCAGCCATTGGCCCTACGAGCAGTACTTC	CASSHWPYEQYF
.	16	TRBV3-1	TRBJ2-3	TRBD2	TGTGCCAGCAGCCAACTGACTAGCGGGGGGGAGGATACGCAGTATTTT	CASSQLTSGGEDTQYF
many	15	TRBV29-1	TRBJ2-3	TRBD2	TGCAGCGTTGGAAGGTTAGCGGGAGGCGTGGATACGCAGTATTTT	CSVGRLAGGVDTQYF
.	13	TRBV12-3/TRBV12-4	TRBJ1-5	TRBD1	TGTACCAGCGGCGGGACAGGGAGTCAGCCCCAGCATTTT	CTSGGTGSQPQHF
.	14	TRBV12-3/TRBV12-4	TRBJ1-1	.	TGTGCCAGCAGTTTCCAGGCTCGGCGGACTGAAGCTTTCTTT	CASSFQARRTEAFF
many	15	TRBV20-1	TRBJ2-1	.	TGCAGTGCTAGAGGGGGGGAGAGGGGGAGGAATGAGCAGTTCTTC	CSARGGERGRNEQFF
once	18	TRBV6-5	TRBJ2-7	TRBD2	TGTGCCAGCAGTTATGGGGGGGCTAGCGGGAGGTATCCCTACGAGCAGTACTTC	CASSYGGASGRYPYEQYF
.	15	TRBV7-9	TRBJ2-5	.	TGTGCCAGCAGTTCAAAGGCCGCAAGACAGGCCTCTCCGTACTTC	CASSSKAARQASPYF
.	13	TRBV12-3/TRBV12-4	TRBJ1-1	.	TGTGCCAGCAGTTTCCTCCGGGGGGAGGCAACTTTCTTT	CASSFLRGEATFF
many	13	TRBV30	TRBJ2-1	.	TGTGCCTGGACACTAGGTATGGGGAATGAGCAGTTCTTC	CAWTLGMGNEQFF
once	15	TRBV20-1	TRBJ2-7	TRBD2	TGCAGTGCTAGATCGGTAGCGGGAAACGTTGGCGAGCAGTACTTC	CSARSVAGNVGEQYF
.	17	TRBV5-1	TRBJ2-7	TRBD2	TGCGCCAGCAGCTTGGGTTGGCAGATCGGACTAGGCTACGAGCAGTACTTC	CASSLGWQIGLGYEQYF
.	15	TRBV7-6	TRBJ2-7	TRBD2	TGTGCCAGCAGCCCTAGCGGGGGGAACTCCTACGAGCAGTACTTC	CASSPSGGNSYEQYF
.	15	TRBV5-1	TRBJ2-1	.	TGCGCCAGCAGCTTGGGCGGGGTTACCTACAGTGAGCAGTTCTTC	CASSLGGVTYSEQFF
.	13	TRBV3-1	TRBJ1-1	.	TGTGCCAGCAGCCTTGGACAGCTCACTGAAGCTTTCTTT	CASSLGQLTEAFF
many	15	TRBV20-1	TRBJ2-7	TRBD1	TGCAGTGCTAGAATGGGGGTGGGACAGCGCTACGAGCAGTACTTC	CSARMGVGQRYEQYF
.	15	TRBV12-3/TRBV12-4	TRBJ2-1	.	TGTGCCAGCAGATTAATAGCGAGCTCCTACAATGAGCAGTTCTTC	CASRLIASSYNEQFF
few	15	TRBV27	TRBJ2-7	TRBD1	TGTGCCAGCAGTCCCTACAGGGGGCCGTCGGGAGAGCAGTACTTC	CASSPYRGPSGEQYF
.	15	TRBV4-2	TRBJ1-4	.	TGTGCCAGCAGCCAAGCGGGGGTCGGGAGTGAAAAACTGTTTTTT	CASSQAGVGSEKLFF
.	13	TRBV7-9	TRBJ1-1	.	TGTGCCAGCAGCCGAGAGGGGGTCCCAGGGGCTTTCTTT	CASSREGVPGAFF
.	14	TRBV27	TRBJ2-7	TRBD2	TGTGCCAGCAGCCCCGAGGGGAGGGCTTACGAGCAGTACTTC	CASSPEGRAYEQYF
once	16	TRBV6-1	TRBJ2-7	TRBD2	TGTGCCAGCAGTGAATCCCAACTAGTGGGAGGGTACGAGCAGTACTTC	CASSESQLVGGYEQYF
.	17	TRBV29-1	TRBJ2-4	TRBD2	TGCAGCGTTGAAGATGAAGCGGGGGGCGCGGACAAAAACATTCAGTACTTC	CSVEDEAGGADKNIQYF
.	13	TRBV30	TRBJ1-2	.	TGTGCCTGGAGTGAGGGGCTCAACTATGGCTACACCTTC	CAWSEGLNYGYTF
.	13	TRBV7-2	TRBJ2-5	TRBD2	TGTGCCAGCAGCTTCGAGCGGGAAGGGACCCAGTACTTC	CASSFEREGTQYF
.	19	TRBV7-2	TRBJ1-1	TRBD1	TGTGCCAGCAGCTCATTCCGGGACAGGGGTCGCGGTGTGAACACTGAAGCTTTCTTT	CASSSFRDRGRGVNTEAFF
many	14	TRBV29-1	TRBJ2-1	TRBD2	TGCAGCGTTAGGTCTAGCGGAGTAAACAATGAGCAGTTCTTC	CSVRSSGVNNEQFF
once	22	TRBV12-3/TRBV12-4	TRBJ2-3	.	TGTGCCAGCAGTTTTTTGGAGTTAGGTCGGACTAGGAGAGAAAGGGGGCCAGATACGCAGTATTTT	CASSFLELGRTRRERGPDTQYF
.	17	TRBV10-3	TRBJ2-5	TRBD1	TGTGCCATCAGGAATCCTACCGGGACAGGGCCCAAAGAGACCCAGTACTTC	CAIRNPTGTGPKETQYF
many	15	TRBV2	TRBJ2-4	.	TGTGCCAGCAGTGAAGCGTTCAGGGGCAAGAACATTCAGTACTTC	CASSEAFRGKNIQYF
.	18	TRBV20-1	TRBJ2-1	TRBD2	TGCAGTGCTAGAGTCCGGACTAGCGGGAGGGCGTCCTACAATGAGCAGTTCTTC	CSARVRTSGRASYNEQFF
.	14	TRBV7-2	TRBJ2-7	.	TGTGCCAGCAGCTCCCAAATAAGAGCCTACGAGCAGTACTTC	CASSSQIRAYEQYF
.	13	TRBV7-2	TRBJ2-7	.	TGTGCCAGCAGCAAGGACGGGATCTACGAGCAGTACTTC	CASSKDGIYEQYF
few	14	TRBV7-2	TRBJ1-2	.	TGTGCCAGCAGCTTTAGTGCAGGGGCCTATGGCTACACCTTC	CASSFSAGAYGYTF
.	15	TRBV13	TRBJ2-7	TRBD1	TGTGCCAGCAGCCGCCGGGACAGCCGGTCCTACGAGCAGTACTTC	CASSRRDSRSYEQYF
.	17	TRBV7-8	TRBJ2-5	.	TGTGCCAGCAGCTTAGCCGTTCGGGGAGGAGTCCAAGAGACCCAGTACTTC	CASSLAVRGGVQETQYF
.	16	TRBV5-1	TRBJ2-1	.	TGCGCCAGCAGTCCGCCGAGGGTTTCCTCCTACAATGAGCAGTTCTTC	CASSPPRVSSYNEQFF
.	15	TRBV5-1	TRBJ2-7	.	TGCGCCAGCAGCCCGCAGGAGTGGCTAGCGAAGGAGCTGTACTTC	CASSPQEWLAKELYF
.	15	TRBV5-1	TRBJ1-1	.	TGCGCCAGCAGCTCGACTGGGCAGGGAAACACTGAAGCTTTCTTT	CASSSTGQGNTEAFF
.	14	TRBV7-3	TRBJ2-1	TRBD2	TGTGCCAGCAGCTTCGCTAGCGGGAGTATTGAGCAGTTCTTC	CASSFASGSIEQFF
few	15	TRBV12-3/TRBV12-4	TRBJ2-1	TRBD2	TGTGCCAGCAGTGAGACGGGACTAGTAACTAATGAGCAGTTCTTC	CASSETGLVTNEQFF
many	15	TRBV11-3	TRBJ2-3	TRBD2	TGTGCCAGCAGCTCCCCCGGGACTAGCGGTGATACGCAGTATTTT	CASSSPGTSGDTQYF
few	16	TRBV7-3	TRBJ2-3	TRBD2	TGTGCCAGCAGCTTAGGCCTAGCGGGAGACACAGATACGCGGTATTTT	CASSLGLAGDTDTRYF
.	12	TRBV5-1	TRBJ2-1	.	TGCGCCAGCAGCTTCGGGGATGGGGAGCAGTTCTTC	CASSFGDGEQFF
.	16	TRBV7-2	TRBJ2-7	TRBD2	TGTGCCAGCAGCTTAAGCGGGGGGGCCTTAGGTTACGAGCAGTACTTC	CASSLSGGALGYEQYF
few	15	TRBV6-1	TRBJ2-7	TRBD2	TGTGCCAGCAGGCCCCTAGCGGGCAGCTCCTACGAGCAGTACTTC	CASRPLAGSSYEQYF
.	14	TRBV12-3/TRBV12-4	TRBJ2-7	.	TGTGCCAGCAGTTTACAGGGATGGCGTTACGAGCAGTACTTC	CASSLQGWRYEQYF